These 32 T cell receptor beta chains originate from one sample sequenced in a study of blood T cell repertoires in COVID-19. The repertoire was sequenced with immunoSEQ multiplex PCR; TCRdb's copy has only in-frame clones and lacks some. The sample carries roughly 320,000 clones, 90% recorded once. Sequencing was carried out using peripheral blood. The receptors shown here come from a woman aged 50 to 60 with COVID-19, enrolled during active disease.

This chain connects TRBV7-9 to TRBJ2-2; 8 bases align to TRBD1. This CDR3 is built from 15 residues. The junction had 10 bases not matched to a gene; V was cut back by 6 bases and J by 7 bases. CDR1 and CDR2 (germline): SEHNR, FQNEAQ (reference sequence). This CDR3 is CASSSDRVFIGELFF. The DNA of the CDR3 is TGTGCCAGCAGTTCGGACAGGGTTTTCATCGGGGAGCTGTTTTTT.

Written as DNA, the CDR3 is TGTGCCAGCAGCTTCGGGGGGGCGAAGAACACTGAAGCTTTCTTT. Translated: CASSFGGAKNTEAFF. The chain joins TRBV5-4 to TRBJ1-1; possibly TRBD1 for D (6 bases). Germline loops: CDR1 SGHNT, CDR2 YYREEE (reference sequence). V was pared by 2 bases and J by 1 base, with 12 bases between. The CDR3 contains 15 residues.

This sequence joins TRBV5-1 and TRBJ1-1; D gene unclear. The CDR3 has 13 amino acids. V was clipped by 1 base and J by 1 base, with 5 bases between them. Germline values: CDR1 SGHRS, CDR2 YFSETQ. The CDR3 DNA reads as TGCGCCAGCAGCTTGCTCCCGAACACTGAAGCTTTCTTT. Amino acid sequence: CASSLLPNTEAFF.

In regard to this clone: The sample holds other DNA sequences that translate to the same CDR3. The V gene is TRBV6-5, the J gene TRBJ1-1; D possibly corresponds to TRBD1 (6 bases). From germline, CDR1 is MNHEY and CDR2 SVGAGI. Trimming cost V 7 bases and J 2 bases, with 11 bases left between them. This CDR3 is built from 13 residues. The CDR3 region is CASTGTPNTEAFF. CDR3 nucleotide sequence: TGTGCCAGCACCGGGACACCCAACACTGAAGCTTTCTTT.

This chain joins TRBV2 and TRBJ2-1; TRBD2 matches 11 bases. The germline V gene encodes CDR1 SNHLY and CDR2 FYNNEI. The V and J ends lost 5 bases and 10 bases, in that order; junction bases with no gene match: 10. The CDR3 sequence is 15 residues long. DNA of the CDR3: TGTGCCAGCAGTCGGAGCCTAGCGGGAGGTGTGGAGCAGTTCTTC. This gives the protein CASSRSLAGGVEQFF.

The V call is TRBV6-5, the J call TRBJ2-5; TRBD1 aligns across 9 bases. Germline V CDR1 and CDR2: MNHEY, SVGAGI. This CDR3 comprises 13 residues. Unmatched junction bases numbered 5, after V lost 7 bases and J lost 5 bases. The CDR3 coding sequence is TGTGCCAGCACCGTACAGGGGGCTGAGACCCAGTACTTC. It codes for CASTVQGAETQYF.

This sequence joins TRBV19 and TRBJ1-2; 9 bases align to TRBD1. This CDR3 spans 14 amino acids. J lost 2 bases, V lost 9 bases, and 7 bases had no gene match. Germline V gene sequence: CDR1 LNHDA, CDR2 SQIVND (reference sequence). DNA of the CDR3: TGTGCCAGCCAACAGGGGGCTTGGAACTATGGCTACACCTTC. Protein sequence: CASQQGAWNYGYTF.

In its sample, this clone was seen once. This chain connects TRBV6-5 to TRBJ2-1; D gene unclear. Germline values: CDR1 MNHEY, CDR2 SVGAGI. This CDR3 is 13 amino acids long. The V gene lost 7 bases and the J gene lost 8 bases, with 15 bases spanning the gap. CDR3 region: CASNPRSLHEQFF. In DNA form, the CDR3 reads TGTGCCAGCAACCCTAGGAGCCTGCATGAGCAGTTCTTC.

This sequence joins TRBV2 and TRBJ1-4; D perhaps matches TRBD1 (5 bases). Looked up from germline, CDR1 is SNHLY and CDR2 is FYNNEI. The CDR3 is made up of 13 amino acids. Trimming cost V 6 bases and J 12 bases, with 17 bases left between them. The CDR3 sequence: CASRREPGMELFF. In nucleotides, the CDR3 is TGTGCCAGCAGGAGAGAACCAGGGATGGAACTGTTTTTT. Looking up the rest from reference TRBV2 and TRBJ1-4 gives the full variable domain: EPEVTQTPSHQVTQMGQEVILRCVPISNHLYFYWYRQILGQKVEFLVSFYNNEISEKSEIFDDQFSVERPDGSNFTLKIRSTKLEDSAMYFCASRREPGMELFFGSGTQLSVL.

CDR3 sequence: CASSDSIAAYNEQFF. In nucleotides, the CDR3 is TGTGCCAGCAGTGACTCGATAGCGGCTTACAATGAGCAGTTCTTC. The V and J genes are TRBV6-4 and TRBJ2-1, with D maybe TRBD2 (6 bases). Germline assignment: CDR1 MRHNA and CDR2 SNTAGT. The CDR3 sequence is 15 residues long. Trimming left V 0 bases short and J 4 bases short, with 10 bases between.

The chain links TRBV27 to TRBJ1-6; D is ambiguous. V was cut by 5 bases and J by 9 bases, with 11 bases left in between. The germline gives CDR1 MNHEY, CDR2 SMNVEV (reference sequence). This CDR3 has 13 residues. In DNA, the CDR3 is TGTGCCAGCAGTAAAGGGAGGTTTTCACCCCTCCACTTT. It specifies CASSKGRFSPLHF.

The chain recombines TRBV3-1 (or the pseudogene TRBV3-2) with TRBJ1-3; D remains ambiguous. Germline CDR1 reads LGHDT; CDR2 reads YNNKEL (reference sequence). The CDR3 spans 16 residues. V gave up 4 bases and J gave up 1 base, with 14 bases separating them. This CDR3 reads CASSLRMATSGNTIYF. CDR3 in DNA: TGTGCCAGCAGCCTAAGAATGGCGACATCTGGAAACACCATATATTTT.

This chain links TRBV11-2 with TRBJ2-5, with D tentatively TRBD2 (6 bases). The germline gives CDR1 SGHAT, CDR2 FQNNGV. V was trimmed by 5 bases and J by 3 bases, leaving 13 bases between them. The CDR3 length is 14 residues. The CDR3 protein is CASSQWTNKETQYF. The CDR3 region has the DNA TGTGCCAGCAGCCAATGGACTAACAAAGAGACCCAGTACTTC.

This chain uses TRBV19 with TRBJ2-3; 10 bases are shared with TRBD2. V was clipped by 5 bases and J by 2 bases; unmatched bases: 4. In germline, CDR1 is LNHDA, CDR2 SQIVND (reference sequence). This CDR3 is 15 amino acids long. CDR3 in DNA: TGTGCCAGTAGTTCTAGCGGGGGATTCACAGATACGCAGTATTTT. Amino acids: CASSSSGGFTDTQYF.

J is TRBJ2-5 and V is TRBV25-1; D call uncertain. Germline CDR1 MGHDK, CDR2 SYGVNS. The germline V and J ends were trimmed by 6 bases and 3 bases, with 8 bases remaining between them. The CDR3 extends over 12 amino acids. The CDR3 coding sequence is TGTGCCAGCAGCGCCCCTAAAGAGACCCAGTACTTC. It encodes CASSAPKETQYF.

V and J are TRBV18 and TRBJ2-1; 9 bases align to TRBD2. Looked up from germline, CDR1 is KGHSH and CDR2 is LQKENI. V lost 6 bases, J lost 6 bases, and 12 bases stayed unmatched. There are 16 residues in the CDR3. CDR3 region: CASSPDRTSVSNEQFF. The CDR3 DNA reads as TGTGCCAGCTCGCCCGACAGGACTAGCGTCTCCAATGAGCAGTTCTTC.

V is TRBV9 and J is TRBJ2-1; the match to TRBD2 covers 8 bases. Trimming took 0 bases from V and 6 from J; bases not matched to a gene: 5. CDR3 length: 15 amino acids. Germline V gives CDR1 SGDLS, CDR2 YYNGEE. This chain's CDR3 is CASSVASGLGNEQFF. The CDR3 DNA sequence: TGTGCCAGCAGCGTAGCTAGCGGGTTGGGCAATGAGCAGTTCTTC.

This chain joins TRBV19 and TRBJ2-3, with 8 bases aligning to TRBD1. V lost 3 bases to trimming and J lost 3 bases; unmatched junction nucleotides: 5. The CDR3 consists of 15 residues. CDR1 is LNHDA, CDR2 SQIVND, per germline (reference sequence). Here the CDR3 DNA reads TGTGCCAGTAGTATCGACAGGGGAAGTACAGATACGCAGTATTTT. Its protein product is CASSIDRGSTDTQYF. The entire variable domain, with the rest obtained from reference TRBV19 and TRBJ2-3, is as follows: DGGITQSPKYLFRKEGQNVTLSCEQNLNHDAMYWYRQDPGQGLRLIYYSQIVNDFQKGDIAEGYSVSREKKESFPLTVTSAQKNPTAFYLCASSIDRGSTDTQYFGPGTRLTVL.

The J gene is TRBJ2-1, the V gene TRBV3-1 (or the pseudogene TRBV3-2), with 9 bases aligning to TRBD2. From germline, CDR1 is LGHDT and CDR2 YNNKEL (reference sequence). Trimming cost V 2 bases and J 7 bases; bases outside gene matches: 6. The CDR3 is 15 residues long. The CDR3 is CASSQLSGRLNEQFF. CDR3 coding DNA: TGTGCCAGCAGCCAACTTAGCGGGAGATTAAATGAGCAGTTCTTC.

In this sample, this clone turned up once. The chain uses TRBV6-6 and TRBJ2-7; a possible D gene is TRBD1 (5 bases). Germline V CDR1 and CDR2: MNHNY, SVGAGI (reference sequence). This CDR3 comprises 14 residues. The V end was cut by 7 bases, the J end by 2 bases, with 15 bases between. The CDR3 is CASTVGLDAYEQYF. CDR3 DNA sequence: TGTGCCAGCACCGTGGGGCTAGATGCCTACGAGCAGTACTTC.

V gene TRBV7-9 combines with J gene TRBJ1-6, with TRBD1 matching 7 bases. The length of the CDR3 is 14 residues. CDR1 and CDR2 from the germline V gene are SEHNR and FQNEAQ (reference sequence). The ends lost 5 bases at V and 7 bases at J; junction bases unmatched: 5. Here the CDR3 reads CASSPQGENSPLHF. The DNA for the CDR3 is TGTGCCAGCAGCCCGCAGGGGGAAAATTCACCCCTCCACTTT. Complete variable domain (other parts from reference TRBV7-9 and TRBJ1-6): DTGVSQNPRHKITKRGQNVTFRCDPISEHNRLYWYRQTLGQGPEFLTYFQNEAQLEKSRLLSDRFSAERPKGSFSTLEIQRTEQGDSAMYLCASSPQGENSPLHFGNGTRLTVT.

The CDR3 DNA reads as TGCGCCAGCAGCTTGGGAACAGGGAGCACCGGGGAGCTGTTTTTT. This codes for CASSLGTGSTGELFF. V gene TRBV5-1 combines with J gene TRBJ2-2, with TRBD1 as a possible D gene (6 bases). V lost 0 bases and J lost 4, with 10 bases in between. Germline V gene sequence: CDR1 SGHRS, CDR2 YFSETQ. This CDR3 is built from 15 residues.

This clone was observed once. This chain joins TRBV27 and TRBJ2-7, with TRBD1 identical over 7 bases. V shed 6 bases, J shed 3 bases, and the junction held 11 bases outside the gene matches. This CDR3 has 15 amino acids. The germline V gene encodes CDR1 MNHEY and CDR2 SMNVEV (reference sequence). CDR3 in DNA: TGTGCCAGCAGGGGCTCGGGGACAGCGCTCTACGAGCAGTACTTC. Translated, it gives CASRGSGTALYEQYF.

Turning to this clone: The sample holds other DNA sequences that translate to the same CDR3. The chain has TRBV9 and TRBJ2-1, with D maybe TRBD1 (7 bases). Trimming stripped 2 bases from V and 3 bases from J, with 12 bases between. The CDR3 runs to 15 residues. Germline V gene lookup returns CDR1 SGDLS and CDR2 YYNGEE. For the CDR3, the DNA is TGTGCCAGCAGCGTGAGGGGGGACAGCTACAATGAGCAGTTCTTC. Residues: CASSVRGDSYNEQFF.

The chain links TRBV7-2 to TRBJ2-7, with 9 bases aligning to TRBD2. The CDR3 consists of 15 residues. In germline, CDR1 is SGHTA, CDR2 FQGNSA. Trimming cost V 0 bases and J 6 bases; bases outside gene matches: 6. This CDR3 is CASSLAPSGVAEQYF. In DNA, the CDR3 is TGTGCCAGCAGCTTAGCGCCTAGCGGGGTTGCCGAGCAGTACTTC.

V gene TRBV5-1 combines with J gene TRBJ2-2, with a weak D call TRBD1 (6 bases). CDR1 and CDR2 (germline): SGHRS, YFSETQ. The V end lost 4 bases, the J end lost 5 bases, and 15 bases lay between the germline ends. This CDR3 spans 15 amino acids. CDR3 amino acids: CASSQSGAGTGELFF. CDR3 bases: TGCGCCAGCAGCCAATCAGGGGCCGGGACCGGGGAGCTGTTTTTT.

V gene TRBV6-4 combines with J gene TRBJ2-7; D is perhaps TRBD1 (6 bases). CDR3 length equals 16 residues. Trimming took off 1 base at V and 4 bases at J, with 17 bases between the two ends. Germline-derived CDR1 and CDR2 are MRHNA and SNTAGT. CDR3 sequence: CASSDYAGTPTYEQYF. The CDR3 DNA sequence: TGTGCCAGCAGTGACTACGCCGGGACACCGACTTACGAGCAGTACTTC.

This clone was seen a handful of times. V is TRBV3-1 (or the pseudogene TRBV3-2) and J is TRBJ1-1; possible D gene TRBD1, 6 bases. The germline CDR1 and CDR2 sequences are LGHDT and YNNKEL (reference sequence). Trimming pared 0 bases from V and 7 bases from J, leaving 9 bases between. This CDR3 is built from 13 residues. CDR3 residues: CASSQDLQGEAFF. CDR3 bases: TGTGCCAGCAGCCAAGATTTACAGGGTGAAGCTTTCTTT.

The rearrangement joins TRBV10-3 to TRBJ1-2, with a weak D call TRBD1 (5 bases). Trimming removed 6 bases from V and 8 bases from J, with 16 bases in between. This CDR3 spans 13 amino acids. CDR1 is ENHRY, CDR2 SYGVKD, per germline. This chain's CDR3 is CAIRGDSMRGYTF. CDR3 coding DNA: TGTGCCATCAGGGGGGACTCTATGAGAGGCTACACCTTC.

CDR3 nucleotides: TGTGCCAGCAGCACCTCCGACAGGGGAAAGACCCAGTACTTC. As protein: CASSTSDRGKTQYF. The rearrangement joins TRBV13 to TRBJ2-5; 8 bases agree with TRBD1. Germline values: CDR1 PRHDT, CDR2 FYEKMQ (reference sequence). CDR3 length equals 14 residues. V dropped 5 bases and J dropped 6; count of bases not matched to a gene: 8.

The chain carries TRBV18 and TRBJ2-3; 7 nucleotides agree with TRBD2. The V gene end was trimmed by 3 bases and the J gene end by 2 bases; junction bases not matched to a gene: 5. The CDR3 is 15 residues long. In germline, CDR1 is KGHSH, CDR2 LQKENI. The CDR3 coding sequence is TGTGCCAGCTCACCGACTAGCTTTCTCACAGATACGCAGTATTTT. As protein: CASSPTSFLTDTQYF.

The chain couples TRBV5-1 to TRBJ1-2; D remains unclear. The CDR3 contains 19 residues. Germline V lookup: CDR1 SGHRS, CDR2 YFSETQ. V dropped 2 bases and J dropped 1 base, with 24 bases sitting between them. This CDR3 reads CASSFLISSPGNINYGYTF. CDR3 coding DNA: TGCGCCAGCAGCTTTTTAATCTCATCACCGGGAAACATTAACTATGGCTACACCTTC.